This TCR beta chain is from a study of tumor-infiltrating lymphocytes in primary liver carcinoma. Study-level points and caveats: A significantly higher top-250-clone fraction was recorded for tumors than for blood (p = 0.039).

From 500 ng of total RNA, TCR beta-specific cDNA was reverse-transcribed using a constant-region primer. ARM-PCR, slightly modified, supplied the TCR beta libraries through three nested multiplex PCR rounds. A C-beta reverse primer was combined with TRBV1-TRBV30 forward primers in the first two PCR rounds, and each round had approximately 10 cycles. Using its own MiXCR run on the multiplex PCR reads, TCRdb lists one record per CDR3 protein. The sample consists of roughly 80,000 distinct CDR3 sequences, roughly two thirds of them appearing once. Details on this clonotype: Its antigen is undetermined. At one boundary the junction diverges from the germline segment, which might be a read error.

Germline V gives CDR1 MDHEN, CDR2 SYDVKM. CDR3 length: 14 amino acids. Without any cell sorting, about 19-31 mg of bulk tissue yielded co-extracted RNA and DNA. The clonotype comes from a man aged 35-49 years with primary liver carcinoma and hepatitis B virus infection. V usage is TRBV28 and J usage is TRBJ2-1; D perhaps matches TRBD2 (6 bases). Material: tumor-adjacent normal liver tissue. In nucleotides, the CDR3 is TGTACCAGCAGTCGGGACTTGGCCTACAATGAGCAGTTCTTC. Translating it yields CTSSRDLAYNEQFF.